The 20 T cell receptor beta chains below come from one sample, sequenced in a study of neurological immune-mediated disorders. TCRdb reprocessed the 5' RACE reads via MiXCR and lists one record per CDR3 protein. Found here are 60,000 to 85,000 distinct CDR3 sequences, 4% to 6% of them singletons; the top ten hold just under 7.5%. Material: PBMCs. Receptors were obtained from a man between 18 and 29 years old with multiple sclerosis.

Only a few counts were recorded for this clonotype. The V gene is TRBV6-2 or TRBV6-3, the J gene TRBJ2-7; D is undetermined. Trimming took 2 bases from V and 1 from J, leaving 3 bases between them. CDR3 length equals 12 residues. Germline loops: CDR1 MNHEY, CDR2 SVGEGT. The CDR3 protein is CASSYASYEQYF. CDR3 nucleotides: TGTGCCAGCAGTTACGCTTCCTACGAGCAGTACTTC.

This clonotype has a handful of counts. This may come from a read error, since a much larger clone is one base off. The J gene is TRBJ1-5, the V gene TRBV24-1; TRBD1 is a possible D gene (5 bases). Per the germline V gene, CDR1 is KGHDR and CDR2 is SFDVKD. This CDR3 is built from 13 residues. Trimming took off 8 bases at V and 3 bases at J, with 10 bases between the two ends. Here the CDR3 reads CATTVTVNQPQHF. Written as DNA, the CDR3 is TGTGCCACCACAGTGACAGTCAATCAGCCCCAGCATTTT.

V gene TRBV20-1 combines with J gene TRBJ2-2; 8 bases map to TRBD1. The CDR3 is 14 residues long. V dropped 4 bases and J dropped 4; count of bases not matched to a gene: 5. The germline V gene encodes CDR1 DFQATT and CDR2 SNEGSKA (reference sequence). In nucleotides, the CDR3 is TGCAGTGCTAAAGGTGGGACAGGCACCGGGGAGCTGTTTTTT. It is translated as CSAKGGTGTGELFF.

Ten or more counts support this clonotype. The chain combines TRBV5-1 with TRBJ2-1, with 8 bases identical to TRBD1. The CDR3 covers 16 residues. Germline V CDR1 and CDR2: SGHRS, YFSETQ. Trimming cost V 4 bases and J 2 bases; bases outside gene matches: 8. DNA for the CDR3: TGCGCCAGCAGCGGGGAGACAGGGGCGGCCTACAATGAGCAGTTCTTC. Its translation: CASSGETGAAYNEQFF.

This clonotype was seen at least ten times. The gene calls are TRBV10-3 and TRBJ2-2, with D unresolved. CDR1 ENHRY and CDR2 SYGVKD come from the germline V gene. CDR3 length: 16 amino acids. V shed 6 bases and J shed 2 bases, with 16 bases lying between them. The CDR3 region has the DNA TGTGCCATCAGACCCGCCTGGACGGATAACACCGGGGAGCTGTTTTTT. This codes for CAIRPAWTDNTGELFF.

This clonotype was recorded at least ten times. This chain uses TRBV2 with TRBJ2-7; TRBD1 agrees at 9 bases. This CDR3 has 12 residues. J was trimmed by 3 bases and V by 8 bases; bases with no gene match: 2. Germline lookup yields CDR1 SNHLY and CDR2 FYNNEI. The CDR3 loop is CASGTGSYEQYF. The CDR3 DNA is TGTGCCAGCGGGACAGGGAGCTACGAGCAGTACTTC.

Worth noting for this clonotype: With a much larger clone just one base away, this may be a read error. This chain links TRBV29-1 with TRBJ1-2; no clear D gene. This CDR3 region has 17 residues. The germline CDR1 and CDR2 sequences are SQVTM and ANQGSEA. Trimming pared 3 bases from V and 2 bases from J, leaving 22 bases between. CDR3 amino acids: CSVEEMGREVINYGYTF. The CDR3 nucleotides are TGCAGCGTTGAGGAAATGGGAAGAGAGGTCATAAACTATGGCTACACCTTC.

Ten or more counts support this clonotype. The V gene is TRBV5-1, the J gene TRBJ1-1, with D maybe TRBD1 (5 bases). V was cut by 4 bases and J by 1 base, with 14 bases left in between. The CDR3 covers 15 residues. Germline CDR1 and CDR2: SGHRS and YFSETQ. The CDR3 is CASSPAGLRNTEAFF. The CDR3 DNA sequence: TGCGCCAGCAGCCCCGCGGGACTTAGGAACACTGAAGCTTTCTTT.

The chain carries TRBV11-2 and TRBJ1-5; weak D call: TRBD1 (5 bases). V dropped 7 bases and J dropped 4 bases, with 11 bases sitting between them. Germline V CDR1 and CDR2: SGHAT, FQNNGV. The CDR3 length is 13 residues. Here the CDR3 reads CASIPGGNQPQHF. DNA for the CDR3: TGTGCCAGCATCCCCGGGGGGAATCAGCCCCAGCATTTT. The whole variable domain, remainder taken from reference TRBV11-2 and TRBJ1-5, is EAGVAQSPRYKIIEKRQSVAFWCNPISGHATLYWYQQILGQGPKLLIQFQNNGVVDDSQLPKDRFSAERLKGVDSTLKIQPAKLEDSAVYLCASIPGGNQPQHFGDGTRLSIL.

This clonotype was found many times. Here the CDR3 reads CASNLGTGVWPQHF. The CDR3 region has the DNA TGTGCCAGCAACCTTGGGACAGGTGTCTGGCCCCAGCATTTT. The chain carries TRBV6-1 and TRBJ1-5; 8 nucleotides agree with TRBD1. Germline V gene data show CDR1 as MNHNS and CDR2 as SASEGT. The V and J ends lost 7 bases and 9 bases, in that order; junction bases with no gene match: 11. This CDR3 spans 14 amino acids.

This clonotype was recorded many times. The chain employs TRBV5-1 and TRBJ1-4; the match to TRBD1 covers 9 bases. The CDR3 sequence is 15 residues long. Trimming removed 4 bases from V and 7 bases from J; junction bases left unmatched: 8. The germline V gene encodes CDR1 SGHRS and CDR2 YFSETQ. The CDR3 loop is CASSGTTGGAEKLFF. CDR3 bases: TGCGCCAGCAGCGGGACGACAGGGGGGGCTGAAAAACTGTTTTTT.

This clonotype was observed at least ten times. In DNA form, the CDR3 reads TGTGCCAGCAGCTTCATCTTTAACTACGAGCAGTACTTC. Its translation: CASSFIFNYEQYF. V and J are TRBV7-2 and TRBJ2-7; D unresolved. CDR1 and CDR2 from the germline V gene are SGHTA and FQGNSA. Between the trimmed V and J ends, which lost 3 bases and 3 bases, there was a span of 9 bases. The CDR3 sequence is 13 residues long.

As for this clonotype: Since the CDR3 does not end with the conserved phenylalanine or tryptophan, this likely comes from a read error. The chain uses TRBV20-1 and TRBJ1-6; D gene unclear. CDR1 and CDR2 (germline): DFQATT, SNEGSKA (reference sequence). Trimming cost V 3 bases and J 7 bases, with 16 bases left between them. The CDR3 is made up of 15 amino acids. CDR3 sequence (DNA): TGCAGTGCTAGGACCGGCCTCGACCTGAATTCACCCCTCCACAAT. Its translation is CSARTGLDLNSPLHN.

This clonotype showed up many times. J is TRBJ1-3 and V is TRBV5-1; unclear D gene. V was cut by 0 bases and J by 0 bases, with 4 bases left in between. This CDR3 is 14 amino acids long. In germline, CDR1 is SGHRS, CDR2 YFSETQ. In DNA, the CDR3 is TGCGCCAGCAGCTTGGACAGCTCTGGAAACACCATATATTTT. This gives the protein CASSLDSSGNTIYF.

This clonotype has at least ten counts. V usage is TRBV27 and J usage is TRBJ2-3; 8 nucleotides match TRBD2. V was clipped by 6 bases and J by 10 bases; unmatched bases: 15. Germline V gives CDR1 MNHEY, CDR2 SMNVEV (reference sequence). The CDR3 covers 15 residues. The CDR3 DNA reads TGTGCCAGCAGCTATCTCCGGGAGGGCAGAGGACCGCAGTATTTT. Translated, it gives CASSYLREGRGPQYF.

This clonotype came up many times. The CDR3 here is CASSLQKGWIDEQYF. The CDR3 DNA reads as TGCGCCAGCAGCCTTCAGAAAGGGTGGATCGACGAGCAGTACTTC. The chain employs TRBV5-1 and TRBJ2-7, with D hard to call. Germline values: CDR1 SGHRS, CDR2 YFSETQ. This CDR3 has 15 residues. With 4 bases removed from V and 5 bases from J, the gap between germline ends came to 19 bases. Supplemented by reference TRBV5-1 and TRBJ2-7, the full variable domain reads KAGVTQTPRYLIKTRGQQVTLSCSPISGHRSVSWYQQTPGQGLQFLFEYFSETQRNKGNFPGRFSGRQFSNSRSEMNVSTLELGDSALYLCASSLQKGWIDEQYFGPGTRLTVT.

This clonotype was seen a few times. This rearrangement joins TRBV9 to TRBJ1-6; tentatively, D is TRBD1 (5 bases). Germline V gene data show CDR1 as SGDLS and CDR2 as YYNGEE. Trimming stripped 3 bases from V and 8 bases from J, with 9 bases between. This CDR3 is 13 amino acids long. CDR3 sequence reads: CASSEGPDSPLHF. CDR3 DNA sequence: TGTGCCAGCAGCGAGGGGCCCGATTCACCCCTCCACTTT.

This clonotype was observed at least ten times. The chain has TRBV24-1 and TRBJ2-3; D may correspond to TRBD1 or TRBD2 (5 bases each). Between the trimmed V and J ends, which lost 3 bases and 6 bases, there was a span of 15 bases. The germline CDR1 and CDR2 sequences are KGHDR and SFDVKD. CDR3 size: 15 residues. CDR3 DNA sequence: TGTGCCACCAGTGATCCGGCCTCTGGGACGGATACGCAGTATTTT. This encodes CATSDPASGTDTQYF.

Many counts were recorded for this clonotype. The chain joins TRBV3-1 to TRBJ2-7; a possible D gene is TRBD2 (5 bases). Between the trimmed V and J ends, which lost 2 bases and 3 bases, there was a span of 14 bases. Germline CDR1 and CDR2: LGHDT and YNNKEL (reference sequence). The length of the CDR3 is 15 residues. CDR3 in amino acids: CASSQSLRVVYEQYF. CDR3 nucleotide sequence: TGTGCCAGCAGCCAAAGTTTGCGGGTCGTCTACGAGCAGTACTTC.

This clonotype was recorded at least ten times. The chain employs TRBV20-1 and TRBJ2-7; D possibly uses TRBD1 or TRBD2 (5 bases each). The V end was cut by 4 bases, the J end by 2 bases, with 12 bases between. Germline V gene data show CDR1 as DFQATT and CDR2 as SNEGSKA (reference sequence). The length of the CDR3 is 13 residues. This CDR3 reads CSAIGTEAYEQYF. The CDR3 DNA is TGCAGTGCTATCGGGACGGAAGCCTACGAGCAGTACTTC.